This T cell receptor (beta chain) was documented in a study of blood T cell repertoires in COVID-19. Looking at the study overall: Acute and convalescent COVID-19 specimens originated in the United States, Italy and Spain.

Recovered Cohort 3 donors showed two negative PCRs, clearance, or symptom resolution. The CDR3 length is 14 residues. The germline V and J ends were trimmed by 0 bases and 1 base, with 7 bases remaining between them. Germline CDR1 and CDR2: SGDLS and YYNGEE. In the study's own analysis: Reference gene primers were amplified, and this amplification served to estimate nucleated cell counts. Here immunoSEQ multiplex PCR was the method, and the copy in TCRdb shows in-frame clones only, minus some. D and trimming were read from the DNA, whereas the V and J calls and clone size are those reported in that table. The sample holds some 150,000 clones; approximately 89% are singletons and the top ten take 0.7% to 0.9%.

The TCR was taken from a woman aged 18 to 35 who had recovered from COVID-19. The chain employs TRBV9 and TRBJ1-2; D uncertain. Sequencing input: PBMCs or T cells enriched from blood (not recorded which). The CDR3 loop is CASSVAGSNYGYTF. The CDR3 bases are TGTGCCAGCAGCGTAGCGGGGAGTAACTATGGCTACACCTTC.